One sample yielded the 31 T cell receptor beta chains listed below, sequenced in a study of cytomegalovirus exposure and HLA in healthy donors. The PCR employed 60 Vbeta primers together with 13 Jbeta primers. Clones were sequenced by immunoSEQ multiplex PCR, and TCRdb holds only the in-frame ones, with some missing. The sample contains around 130,000 clones, less than 85% of which appear only once. Sequences were obtained from PBMCs. These receptors were taken from a woman in her 40s in good health and CMV-seropositive.

V and J are TRBV11-3 and TRBJ2-1, with 9 positions matching TRBD2. V lost 5 bases and J lost 0; bases outside the gene matches: 8. This CDR3 has 17 residues. Germline loops: CDR1 SGHNT, CDR2 YENEEA. The DNA of the CDR3 is TGTGCCAGCAGCGGAAATAGCGGGAGAAGCTCCTACAATGAGCAGTTCTTC. Its translation: CASSGNSGRSSYNEQFF.

The CDR3 sequence: CASSSGTVMNTEAFF. As DNA, the CDR3 is TGTGCCAGCAGTTCAGGGACAGTAATGAACACTGAAGCTTTCTTT. The chain joins TRBV28 to TRBJ1-1, with 7 nucleotides matching TRBD1. J lost 0 bases, V lost 4 bases, and 5 bases had no gene match. CDR1 and CDR2 from the germline V gene are MDHEN and SYDVKM. CDR3 length equals 15 residues.

The V call is TRBV10-3, the J call TRBJ1-2; 8 bases agree with TRBD1. With 3 bases clipped from V and 6 bases from J, the junction kept 6 bases outside the gene matches. Germline V gene lookup returns CDR1 ENHRY and CDR2 SYGVKD. The CDR3 loop spans 14 amino acids. The DNA for the CDR3 is TGTGCCATCAGTGACAGGGGGCGCGGAGATGGCTACACCTTC. It translates to CAISDRGRGDGYTF.

The chain carries TRBV7-2 and TRBJ1-6; the D gene is possibly TRBD1 (5 bases). Germline V gives CDR1 SGHTA, CDR2 FQGNSA. The CDR3 runs to 14 residues. Trimming pared 0 bases from V and 6 bases from J, leaving 6 bases between. The CDR3, as DNA: TGTGCCAGCAGCTTAGCCAGGGTTAATTCACCCCTCCACTTT. This encodes CASSLARVNSPLHF.

This clone was observed a few times. This chain connects TRBV30 to TRBJ2-1; no definite D call. V lost 2 bases and J lost 5, with 10 bases in between. The germline V gene has CDR1 GTSNPN and CDR2 SVGIG (reference sequence). This CDR3 region has 13 residues. This chain's CDR3 is CAWSSESHNEQFF. CDR3 DNA: TGTGCCTGGAGTTCCGAGTCCCACAATGAGCAGTTCTTC. Variable domain in full (rest from reference TRBV30 and TRBJ2-1): SQTIHQWPATLVQPVGSPLSLECTVEGTSNPNLYWYRQAAGRGLQLLFYSVGIGQISSEVPQNLSASRPQDRQFILSSKKLLLSDSGFYLCAWSSESHNEQFFGPGTRLTVL.

Comments on this clone: Germline and junction disagree at one end, which may indicate a read error. The chain has TRBV7-3 and TRBJ2-1; 9 bases are a match to TRBD2. The germline gives CDR1 SGHTA, CDR2 FQGTGA. The CDR3 spans 14 residues. CDR3 sequence reads: CASGSGTSHNEQFF. The CDR3 DNA is TGTGCCAGCGGGTCCGGGACTAGCCACAACGAGCAGTTCTTC.

The CDR3 DNA is TGTGCCAGCTCATCGACTGGGACACTGACCTACAATGAGCAGTTCTTC. Protein: CASSSTGTLTYNEQFF. The V call is TRBV18, the J call TRBJ2-1; D is perhaps TRBD1 (6 bases). Germline CDR1 reads KGHSH; CDR2 reads LQKENI. The CDR3 loop spans 16 amino acids. V shed 5 bases and J shed 2 bases, with 16 bases lying between them.

This clone was picked up a small number of times. Sequence at one end of the junction differs from germline and may be a read error. The chain employs TRBV7-9 and TRBJ2-1; 7 positions match TRBD2. This CDR3 is 16 amino acids long. Germline loops: CDR1 SEHNR, CDR2 FQNEAQ (reference sequence). CDR3 sequence (DNA): TGTTCCAGCAGCCCCCGCGGGGGATCCGCCTACAATGAGCAGTTCTTC. Translation: CSSSPRGGSAYNEQFF.

This chain connects TRBV2 to TRBJ1-3; the D gene is possibly TRBD1 (5 bases). Trimming pared 6 bases from V and 4 bases from J, leaving 13 bases between. CDR1 SNHLY and CDR2 FYNNEI come from the germline V gene. The CDR3 runs to 14 residues. The CDR3 sequence: CASRQDKAGNTIYF. In DNA, the CDR3 is TGTGCCAGCAGACAGGACAAGGCCGGAAACACCATATATTTT.

The gene calls are TRBV6-1 and TRBJ2-7; the match to TRBD2 covers 11 bases. The CDR3 extends over 16 amino acids. CDR1 and CDR2 (germline): MNHNS, SASEGT. V shed 0 bases, J shed 4 bases, and the junction held 5 bases outside the gene matches. The CDR3 nucleotides are TGTGCCAGCAGTGAAGCACTAGCGGGAGCCCAATACGAGCAGTACTTC. Its translation is CASSEALAGAQYEQYF.

This chain uses TRBV7-2 with TRBJ1-1, with a weak D call TRBD1 (5 bases). With 3 bases removed from V and 5 bases from J, the gap between germline ends came to 16 bases. The CDR3 extends over 15 amino acids. Germline V gene lookup returns CDR1 SGHTA and CDR2 FQGNSA. CDR3 in amino acids: CASSLGGTGRTEAFF. CDR3 DNA: TGTGCCAGCAGCTTGGGGGGGACGGGTCGGACTGAAGCTTTCTTT.

J is TRBJ2-3 and V is TRBV7-9; no reliable D call. The CDR3 is 15 residues long. The germline gives CDR1 SEHNR, CDR2 FQNEAQ (reference sequence). The germline V and J ends were trimmed by 0 bases and 6 bases, with 13 bases remaining between them. The CDR3 region has the DNA TGTGCCAGCAGCTTAGCGGGTCTAGGTTACGATACGCAGTATTTT. Translated, it gives CASSLAGLGYDTQYF.

The rearrangement joins TRBV5-1 to TRBJ2-3, with no clear D. Germline V gene lookup returns CDR1 SGHRS and CDR2 YFSETQ. The CDR3 is made up of 14 amino acids. V lost 1 base, J lost 5 bases, and 11 bases lay in between. CDR3 DNA sequence: TGCGCCAGCAGCTTGTACGCCGGAGAAGATACGCAGTATTTT. This encodes CASSLYAGEDTQYF.

This chain links TRBV7-8 with TRBJ1-1; 8 bases match TRBD1. Trimming took 5 bases from V and 7 from J; bases not matched to a gene: 3. This CDR3 comprises 12 residues. Germline V CDR1 and CDR2: SGHVS, FQNEAQ. CDR3 DNA sequence: TGTGCCAGCAGCCGACAGGGGAGTGAAGCTTTCTTT. Protein sequence: CASSRQGSEAFF.

V gene TRBV7-2 combines with J gene TRBJ2-2, with D possibly being TRBD2 (6 bases). The CDR3 is made up of 18 amino acids. The germline V gene encodes CDR1 SGHTA and CDR2 FQGNSA. The V gene lost 1 base and the J gene lost 0 bases, with 15 bases spanning the gap. For the CDR3, the DNA is TGTGCCAGCAGCTTAGTTGCGGGCCCGGGGGCGAACACCGGGGAGCTGTTTTTT. Translated, it gives CASSLVAGPGANTGELFF.

This clone has more than one count but fewer than ten. The chain is built from TRBV2 and TRBJ2-2; 7 bases line up with TRBD1. Looked up from germline, CDR1 is SNHLY and CDR2 is FYNNEI. The CDR3 runs to 15 residues. The junction had 10 bases not matched to a gene; V was cut back by 6 bases and J by 6 bases. CDR3 protein: CASRKNRGGSGELFF. CDR3 nucleotide sequence: TGTGCCAGCAGGAAGAACAGGGGTGGCTCCGGGGAGCTGTTTTTT.

The chain combines TRBV5-1 with TRBJ1-1; D might be TRBD1 (6 bases). The V end was cut by 4 bases, the J end by 2 bases, with 12 bases between. Germline V gene data show CDR1 as SGHRS and CDR2 as YFSETQ. The CDR3 is 14 amino acids. The DNA of the CDR3 is TGCGCCAGCAGCGGCCGGGACACTAACACTGAAGCTTTCTTT. This sequence encodes CASSGRDTNTEAFF.

V and J are TRBV28 and TRBJ1-3, with D uncertain. With 1 base removed from V and 0 bases from J, the gap between germline ends came to 22 bases. The CDR3 consists of 20 residues. From germline, CDR1 is MDHEN and CDR2 SYDVKM. The CDR3 region has the DNA TGTGCCAGCAGTTTATCCCGGCCCTCGATTGAGGGCAGCTCTGGAAACACCATATATTTT. Translation gives CASSLSRPSIEGSSGNTIYF.

This clone appeared a single time. CDR3 loop: CASSSLTGGYEQYF. The CDR3 bases are TGTGCCAGCAGCTCTCTGACAGGGGGCTACGAGCAGTACTTC. The chain carries TRBV7-3 and TRBJ2-7; 9 nucleotides agree with TRBD1. CDR1 is SGHTA and CDR2 is FQGTGA in the germline V gene. CDR3 length equals 14 residues. Trimming at V came to 4 bases and at J to 3 bases, leaving 4 bases not matched to a gene. The full variable domain, completed using reference TRBV7-3 and TRBJ2-7, is GAGVSQTPSNKVTEKGKYVELRCDPISGHTALYWYRQSLGQGPEFLIYFQGTGAADDSGLPNDRFFAVRPEGSVSTLKIQRTERGDSAVYLCASSSLTGGYEQYFGPGTRLTVT.

This clone was seen a handful of times. This chain connects TRBV5-1 to TRBJ2-7; 11 nucleotides agree with TRBD2. The CDR3 contains 14 residues. With V trimmed by 3 bases and J by 4 bases, 3 bases remained unmatched. From germline, CDR1 is SGHRS and CDR2 YFSETQ. The CDR3 sequence is CASSSGLAVYEQYF. CDR3 in DNA: TGCGCCAGCAGCTCGGGACTAGCGGTTTACGAGCAGTACTTC.

This clone was counted a single time. The CDR3 region has the DNA TGTGCCTGGAGTGTACAAGGGGGCAGCCAGTACTTC. Translated: CAWSVQGGSQYF. The rearrangement links TRBV30 to TRBJ2-7, with 7 nucleotides matching TRBD1. The CDR3 sequence is 12 residues long. J was trimmed by 10 bases and V by 0 bases; bases with no gene match: 6. CDR1 is GTSNPN, CDR2 SVGIG, per germline (reference sequence).

This clone was seen a few times. The chain links TRBV10-3 to TRBJ1-1; 7 positions match TRBD1. In germline, CDR1 is ENHRY, CDR2 SYGVKD. V lost 6 bases and J lost 3; bases outside the gene matches: 7. The CDR3 runs 14 residues. The CDR3 protein is CAIRQTGVDTEAFF. The DNA of the CDR3 is TGTGCCATCAGACAAACAGGGGTAGACACTGAAGCTTTCTTT.

About this clone: The CDR3 carries no conserved terminal phenylalanine or tryptophan, so it likely arises from a read error. The CDR3 DNA is TGTGCCAGCAGCTTCACTAAATTAGCGGGAGGGGGAGATACGCAGTATTTG. Protein sequence: CASSFTKLAGGGDTQYL. The V and J genes are TRBV5-4 and TRBJ2-3, with 11 nucleotides matching TRBD2. The CDR3 covers 17 residues. The V gene end was trimmed by 2 bases and the J gene end by 5 bases; junction bases not matched to a gene: 10. The V gene's germline CDR1 is SGHNT and CDR2 YYREEE (reference sequence).

The count of this clone is one. The chain uses TRBV5-6 and TRBJ2-2, with a weak D call TRBD1 (6 bases). The CDR3 consists of 16 residues. Germline CDR1 reads SGHDT; CDR2 reads YYEEEE. Trimming pared 4 bases from V and 3 bases from J, leaving 16 bases between. In DNA, the CDR3 is TGTGCCAGCAGCCTGGGCGATACAGGGTACACCGGGGAGCTGTTTTTT. It is translated as CASSLGDTGYTGELFF.

V is TRBV27 and J is TRBJ2-7; 12 bases line up with TRBD2. The germline V gene has CDR1 MNHEY and CDR2 SMNVEV (reference sequence). The CDR3 totals 15 residues. V shed 4 bases, J shed 2 bases, and the junction held 3 bases outside the gene matches. In DNA, the CDR3 is TGTGCCAGCAGTTCGAGGACTAGCGGGGCCTACGAGCAGTACTTC. Translation gives CASSSRTSGAYEQYF.

There are a few counts of this clone. This chain joins TRBV28 and TRBJ2-7; the D is unclear. CDR3 size: 17 residues. The germline V gene encodes CDR1 MDHEN and CDR2 SYDVKM. The V end lost 4 bases, the J end lost 2 bases, and 21 bases lay between the germline ends. The CDR3 DNA reads as TGTGCCAGCAGTTCCCTCCCCGCGGCCCATAGAACCTACGAGCAGTACTTC. Protein sequence: CASSSLPAAHRTYEQYF.

The rearrangement uses TRBV6-5 and TRBJ1-1, with no clear D. The CDR3 sequence is 14 residues long. Germline-derived CDR1 and CDR2 are MNHEY and SVGAGI. V shed 2 bases and J shed 0 bases, with 7 bases lying between them. The CDR3, as DNA: TGTGCCAGCAGTTACGGAGTCGTGAACACTGAAGCTTTCTTT. Its protein product is CASSYGVVNTEAFF.

CDR3 protein: CASSLSIGGGTEAFF. The CDR3, as DNA: TGTGCCAGCAGTTTATCGATTGGGGGCGGCACTGAAGCTTTCTTT. The rearrangement uses TRBV27 and TRBJ1-1; a weak D match, TRBD1 (6 bases). This CDR3 spans 15 amino acids. Germline lookup yields CDR1 MNHEY and CDR2 SMNVEV (reference sequence). Between the trimmed V and J ends, which lost 0 bases and 4 bases, there was a span of 12 bases.

The J gene is TRBJ1-2, the V gene TRBV7-3, with TRBD1 identical over 9 bases. V was pared by 5 bases and J by 8 bases, with 6 bases of the junction left unmatched. This CDR3 is 13 amino acids long. The V gene's germline CDR1 is SGHTA and CDR2 FQGTGA. CDR3 loop: CASSTGTGRGYTF. In DNA, the CDR3 is TGTGCCAGCAGCACCGGGACAGGGCGCGGCTACACCTTC.

This chain connects TRBV19 to TRBJ1-4; tentatively, D is TRBD1 (6 bases). Trimming cost V 5 bases and J 0 bases, with 13 bases left between them. The CDR3 runs 16 residues. The germline CDR1 and CDR2 sequences are LNHDA and SQIVND (reference sequence). CDR3 region: CASSVTGHSTNEKLFF. CDR3 sequence (DNA): TGTGCCAGTAGTGTAACGGGACATTCAACTAATGAAAAACTGTTTTTT.

The rearrangement links TRBV27 to TRBJ1-1; 7 nucleotides line up with TRBD1. This CDR3 has 18 amino acids. Per germline, CDR1 MNHEY and CDR2 SMNVEV (reference sequence). V lost 5 bases and J lost 5; bases outside the gene matches: 20. This CDR3 is CASSLRKGTVAGGTEAFF. Written as DNA, the CDR3 is TGTGCCAGCAGTCTTAGAAAAGGGACAGTCGCAGGGGGGACTGAAGCTTTCTTT.